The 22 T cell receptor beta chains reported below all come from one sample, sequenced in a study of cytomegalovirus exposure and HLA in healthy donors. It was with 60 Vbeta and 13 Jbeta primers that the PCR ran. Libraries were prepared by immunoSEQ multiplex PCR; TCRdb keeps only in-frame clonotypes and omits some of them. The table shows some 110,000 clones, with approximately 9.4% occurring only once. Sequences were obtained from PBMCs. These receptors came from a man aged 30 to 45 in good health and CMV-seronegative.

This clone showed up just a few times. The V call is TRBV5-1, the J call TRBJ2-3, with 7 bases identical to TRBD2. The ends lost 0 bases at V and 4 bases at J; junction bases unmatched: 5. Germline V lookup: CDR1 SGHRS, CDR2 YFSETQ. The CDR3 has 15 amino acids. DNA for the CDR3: TGCGCCAGCAGCTTGGGGATAGCGGGTCCAGATACGCAGTATTTT. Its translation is CASSLGIAGPDTQYF.

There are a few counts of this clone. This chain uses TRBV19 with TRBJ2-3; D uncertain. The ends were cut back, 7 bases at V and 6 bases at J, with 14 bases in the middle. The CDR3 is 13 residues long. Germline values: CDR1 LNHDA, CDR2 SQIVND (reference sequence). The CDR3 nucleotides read TGTGCCAGTACTAAAGCCGAGGAGGATACGCAGTATTTT. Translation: CASTKAEEDTQYF.

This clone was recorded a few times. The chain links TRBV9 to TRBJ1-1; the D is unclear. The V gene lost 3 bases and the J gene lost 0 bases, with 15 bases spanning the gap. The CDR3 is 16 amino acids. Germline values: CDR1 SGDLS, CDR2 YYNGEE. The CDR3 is CASSEAAGVMNTEAFF. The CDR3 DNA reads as TGTGCCAGCAGCGAGGCAGCAGGCGTCATGAACACTGAAGCTTTCTTT.

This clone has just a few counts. The CDR3 reads CASSQNRGRDTQYF. CDR3 DNA sequence: TGCGCCAGCAGCCAAAACAGGGGACGAGATACGCAGTATTTT. The V call is TRBV4-3, the J call TRBJ2-3; 7 bases line up with TRBD1. Germline CDR1 is LGHNA and CDR2 is YSLEER. CDR3 length equals 14 residues. J was trimmed by 5 bases and V by 2 bases; bases with no gene match: 4.

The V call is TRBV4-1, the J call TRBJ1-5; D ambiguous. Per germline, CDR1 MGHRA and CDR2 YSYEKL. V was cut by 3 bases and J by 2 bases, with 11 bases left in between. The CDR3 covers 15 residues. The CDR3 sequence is CASSQRPVGNQPQHF. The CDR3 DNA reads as TGCGCCAGCAGCCAGCGGCCGGTAGGCAATCAGCCCCAGCATTTT.

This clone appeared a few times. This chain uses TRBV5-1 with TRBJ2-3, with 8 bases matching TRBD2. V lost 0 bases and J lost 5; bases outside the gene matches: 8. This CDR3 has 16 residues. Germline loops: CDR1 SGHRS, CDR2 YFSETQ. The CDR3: CASSLVAGGPKDTQYF. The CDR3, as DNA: TGCGCCAGCAGCTTGGTTGCGGGGGGTCCGAAAGATACGCAGTATTTT.

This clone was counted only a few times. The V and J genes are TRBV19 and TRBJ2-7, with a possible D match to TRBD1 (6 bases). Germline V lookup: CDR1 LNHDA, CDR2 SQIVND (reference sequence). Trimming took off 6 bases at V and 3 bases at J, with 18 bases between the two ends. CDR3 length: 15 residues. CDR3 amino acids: CASRSSGAVFYEQYF. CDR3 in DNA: TGTGCCAGTAGGTCTTCAGGGGCGGTATTCTACGAGCAGTACTTC.

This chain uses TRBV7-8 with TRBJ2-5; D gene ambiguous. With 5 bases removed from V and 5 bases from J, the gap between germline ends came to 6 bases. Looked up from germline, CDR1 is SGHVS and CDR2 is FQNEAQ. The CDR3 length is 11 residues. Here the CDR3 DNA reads TGTGCCAGCAGCAATACTGAGACCCAGTACTTC. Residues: CASSNTETQYF.

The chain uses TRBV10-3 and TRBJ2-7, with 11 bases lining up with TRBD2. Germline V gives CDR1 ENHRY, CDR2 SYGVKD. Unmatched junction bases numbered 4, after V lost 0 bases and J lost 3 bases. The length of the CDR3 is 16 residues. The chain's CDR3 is CAISESGTSGFYEQYF. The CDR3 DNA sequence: TGTGCCATCAGTGAGTCAGGGACTAGCGGCTTCTACGAGCAGTACTTC.

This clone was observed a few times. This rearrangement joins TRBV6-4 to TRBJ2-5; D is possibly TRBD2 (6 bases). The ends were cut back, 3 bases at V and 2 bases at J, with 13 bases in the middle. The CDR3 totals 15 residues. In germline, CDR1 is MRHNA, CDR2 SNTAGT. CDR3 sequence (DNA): TGTGCCAGCAGTGAGCGGCGGGGAAGACAAGAGACCCAGTACTTC. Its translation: CASSERRGRQETQYF.

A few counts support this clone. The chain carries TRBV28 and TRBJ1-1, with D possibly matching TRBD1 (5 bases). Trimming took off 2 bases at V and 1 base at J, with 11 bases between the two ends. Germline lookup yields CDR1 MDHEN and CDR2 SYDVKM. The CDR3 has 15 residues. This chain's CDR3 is CASSLVRDSNTEAFF. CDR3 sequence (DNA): TGTGCCAGCAGTTTAGTCAGGGACTCGAACACTGAAGCTTTCTTT.

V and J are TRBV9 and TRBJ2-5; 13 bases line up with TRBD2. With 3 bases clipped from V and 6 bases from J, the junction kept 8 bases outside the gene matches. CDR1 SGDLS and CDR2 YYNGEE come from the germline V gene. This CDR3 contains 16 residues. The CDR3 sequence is CASSALAGGSRKTQYF. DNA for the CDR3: TGTGCCAGCAGCGCACTAGCGGGGGGGTCTAGGAAGACCCAGTACTTC.

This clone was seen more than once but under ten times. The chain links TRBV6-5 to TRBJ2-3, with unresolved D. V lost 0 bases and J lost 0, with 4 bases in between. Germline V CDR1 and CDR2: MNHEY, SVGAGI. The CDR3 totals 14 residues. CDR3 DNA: TGTGCCAGCAGTTACTCCTTTAGCACAGATACGCAGTATTTT. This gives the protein CASSYSFSTDTQYF.

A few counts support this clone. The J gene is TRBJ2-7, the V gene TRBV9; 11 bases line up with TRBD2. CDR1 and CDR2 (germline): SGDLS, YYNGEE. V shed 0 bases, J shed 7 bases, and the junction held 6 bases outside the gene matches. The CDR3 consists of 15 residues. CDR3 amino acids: CASSVDLAGGREQYF. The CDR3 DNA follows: TGTGCCAGCAGCGTAGATCTAGCGGGGGGTCGGGAGCAGTACTTC.

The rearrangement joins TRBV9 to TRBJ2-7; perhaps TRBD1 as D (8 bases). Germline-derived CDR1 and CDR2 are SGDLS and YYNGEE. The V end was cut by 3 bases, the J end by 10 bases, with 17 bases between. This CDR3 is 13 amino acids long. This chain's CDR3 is CASSASGTGGQYF. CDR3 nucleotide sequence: TGTGCCAGCAGCGCCAGCGGGACAGGAGGCCAGTACTTC.

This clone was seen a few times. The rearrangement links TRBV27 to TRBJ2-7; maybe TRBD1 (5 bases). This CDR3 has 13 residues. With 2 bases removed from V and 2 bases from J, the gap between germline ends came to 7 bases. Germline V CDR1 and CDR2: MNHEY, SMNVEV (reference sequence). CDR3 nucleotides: TGTGCCAGCAGTTTAACCAGGGCCTACGAGCAGTACTTC. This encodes CASSLTRAYEQYF.

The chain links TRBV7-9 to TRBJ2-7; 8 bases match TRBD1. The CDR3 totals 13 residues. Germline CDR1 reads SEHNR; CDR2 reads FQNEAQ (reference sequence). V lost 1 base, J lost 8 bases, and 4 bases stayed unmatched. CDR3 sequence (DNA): TGTGCCAGCAGCTTAGGCTGGGACAGGCAGCAGTACTTC. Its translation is CASSLGWDRQQYF.

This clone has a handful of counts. CDR3 DNA sequence: TGTGCCAGCAGCTCTACGGACAGGGCGAATGAGCAGTTCTTC. This translates into CASSSTDRANEQFF. The chain uses TRBV7-9 and TRBJ2-1, with 8 bases matching TRBD1. The V gene's germline CDR1 is SEHNR and CDR2 FQNEAQ (reference sequence). V lost 4 bases to trimming and J lost 7 bases; unmatched junction nucleotides: 6. The CDR3 is 14 residues long.

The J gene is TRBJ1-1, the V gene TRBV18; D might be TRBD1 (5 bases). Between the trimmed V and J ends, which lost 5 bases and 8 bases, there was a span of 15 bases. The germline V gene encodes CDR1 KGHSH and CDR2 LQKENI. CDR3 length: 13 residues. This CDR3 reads CASSSQTATEAFF. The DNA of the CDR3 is TGTGCCAGCTCATCGCAGACAGCTACGGAAGCTTTCTTT.

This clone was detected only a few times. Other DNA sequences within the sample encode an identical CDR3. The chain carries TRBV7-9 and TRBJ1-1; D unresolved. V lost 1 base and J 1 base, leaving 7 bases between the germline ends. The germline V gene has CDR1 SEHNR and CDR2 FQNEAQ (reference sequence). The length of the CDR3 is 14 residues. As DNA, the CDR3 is TGTGCCAGCAGCTTAGTGTCAGGGAACACTGAAGCTTTCTTT. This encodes CASSLVSGNTEAFF.

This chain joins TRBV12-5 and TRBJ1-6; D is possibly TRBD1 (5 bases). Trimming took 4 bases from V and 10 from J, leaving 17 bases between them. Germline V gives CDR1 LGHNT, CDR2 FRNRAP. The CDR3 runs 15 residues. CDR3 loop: CASGSTGRGGSPLHF. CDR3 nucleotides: TGTGCTAGTGGTTCGACGGGACGGGGAGGCTCACCCCTCCACTTT.

CDR3 sequence reads: CASSMAEDTEAFF. CDR3 sequence (DNA): TGTGCCAGTAGTATGGCGGAGGACACTGAAGCTTTCTTT. The chain recombines TRBV19 with TRBJ1-1; unclear D gene. Trimming removed 3 bases at V and 3 bases at J, with 8 bases between. The CDR3 sequence is 13 residues long. Germline loops: CDR1 LNHDA, CDR2 SQIVND (reference sequence).